In this sample, the clone carrying this T cell receptor beta chain turned up once. This sample was taken from a study of blood T cell repertoires in COVID-19. Method: immunoSEQ multiplex PCR; TCRdb's copy keeps in-frame clones and lacks some. The profile shows 250,000 to 300,000 clones, almost 90% of them singletons. The TCR sequence derives from a woman in her fifties or sixties with COVID-19, enrolled during active disease. Sequencing was carried out using peripheral blood.

CDR3 DNA: TGTGCCAGCAGTTACCCCCGGACAGGGCCCCCCTACGAGCAGTACTTC. Translation: CASSYPRTGPPYEQYF. This chain connects TRBV6-2 or TRBV6-3 to TRBJ2-7; 8 bases fit TRBD1. Unmatched junction bases numbered 8, after V lost 2 bases and J lost 2 bases. CDR3 length: 16 residues. The germline CDR1 and CDR2 sequences are MNHEY and SVGEGT.